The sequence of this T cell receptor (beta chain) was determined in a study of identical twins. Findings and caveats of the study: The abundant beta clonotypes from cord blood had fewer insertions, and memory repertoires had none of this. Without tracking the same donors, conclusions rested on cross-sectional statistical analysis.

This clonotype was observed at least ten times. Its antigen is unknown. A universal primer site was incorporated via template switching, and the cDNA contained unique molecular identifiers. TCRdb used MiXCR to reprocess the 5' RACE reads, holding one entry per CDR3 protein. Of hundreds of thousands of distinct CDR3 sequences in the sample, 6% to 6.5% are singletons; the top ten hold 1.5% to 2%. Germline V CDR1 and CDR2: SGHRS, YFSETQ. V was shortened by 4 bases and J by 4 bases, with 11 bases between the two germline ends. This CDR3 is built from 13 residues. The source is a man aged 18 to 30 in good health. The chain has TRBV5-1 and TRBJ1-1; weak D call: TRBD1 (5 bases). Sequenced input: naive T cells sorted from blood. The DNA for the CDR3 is TGCGCCAGCAGCCTAAGGGGAATCACTGAAGCTTTCTTT. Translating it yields CASSLRGITEAFF.